The 20 T cell receptor beta chains below come from one sample, sequenced in a study of CD8 T cells in ankylosing spondylitis. From the 5' RACE reads, TCRdb called clonotypes with MiXCR, one entry per CDR3 protein. This sample has around 890,000 distinct CDR3 sequences; about an eighth occur once, and the top ten carry 0.51%. Their specific antigens are unknown. The study's findings and limits: Apparently characteristic of ankylosing spondylitis blood was a TCR beta motif (about 8 highly homologous variants).

Sample: blood, either unsorted or a sorted T cell fraction (not recorded which). These receptors came from a male donor with ankylosing spondylitis.

This clonotype was counted at least ten times. V gene TRBV20-1 combines with J gene TRBJ2-7; unclear D gene. Trimming left V 0 bases short and J 2 bases short, with 8 bases between. The length of the CDR3 is 13 residues. Germline-derived CDR1 and CDR2 are DFQATT and SNEGSKA (reference sequence). CDR3 loop: CSARDRRAYEQYF. The CDR3 DNA follows: TGCAGTGCTAGAGATCGCCGAGCCTACGAGCAGTACTTC.

This clonotype showed up many times. The chain carries TRBV12-3 or TRBV12-4 and TRBJ1-1; 7 positions match TRBD1. This CDR3 comprises 11 residues. V was clipped by 6 bases and J by 14 bases; unmatched bases: 9. CDR3 region: CASSLAQGPFF. The DNA for the CDR3 is TGTGCCAGCAGCCTAGCACAGGGGCCCTTCTTT.

This clonotype was counted only a few times. The chain carries TRBV5-1 and TRBJ2-1, with TRBD2 matching 10 bases. The CDR3 contains 16 residues. The germline CDR1 and CDR2 sequences are SGHRS and YFSETQ. Trimming took 4 bases from V and 5 from J; bases not matched to a gene: 9. CDR3 coding DNA: TGCGCCAGCAGCCCGGCCGGGACTAGCGTCAACAATGAGCAGTTCTTC. It yields the protein CASSPAGTSVNNEQFF.

A few counts support this clonotype. This chain uses TRBV5-1 with TRBJ2-3; 11 bases match TRBD2. The CDR3 is made up of 14 amino acids. V dropped 9 bases and J dropped 4; count of bases not matched to a gene: 7. The germline V gene has CDR1 SGHRS and CDR2 YFSETQ. This CDR3 is CATALAGGSDTQYF. DNA for the CDR3: TGCGCCACAGCTCTAGCGGGGGGTTCAGATACGCAGTATTTT.

This clonotype occurred a few times. The chain couples TRBV6-2 or TRBV6-3 to TRBJ2-7; the D is unclear. This CDR3 region has 12 residues. The germline CDR1 and CDR2 sequences are MNHEY and SVGEGT. V lost 8 bases and J 6 bases, leaving 14 bases between the germline ends. CDR3 loop: CASRPFWGEQYF. DNA for the CDR3: TGTGCCAGCCGACCCTTCTGGGGCGAGCAGTACTTC.

This chain links TRBV6-6 with TRBJ1-4; D is perhaps TRBD1 (6 bases). CDR3 length equals 13 residues. Germline V gene data show CDR1 as MNHNY and CDR2 as SVGAGI (reference sequence). V gave up 4 bases and J gave up 7 bases, with 10 bases separating them. DNA of the CDR3: TGTGCCAGCAGTTTCCCAGGGGTTGAAAAACTGTTTTTT. Protein sequence: CASSFPGVEKLFF.

The chain joins TRBV6-1 to TRBJ2-7; no firm D call. V was clipped by 5 bases and J by 6 bases, with 17 bases between them. Germline V CDR1 and CDR2: MNHNS, SASEGT. The CDR3 is 14 residues long. The CDR3 reads CASSKILRPREQYF. The DNA for the CDR3 is TGTGCCAGCAGTAAAATACTTCGTCCCCGCGAGCAGTACTTC.

The chain employs TRBV6-4 and TRBJ1-5, with D possibly TRBD1 on 5 matching bases. The CDR3 is made up of 17 amino acids. The germline V and J ends were trimmed by 4 bases and 4 bases, with 20 bases remaining between them. Per germline, CDR1 MRHNA and CDR2 SNTAGT. The CDR3 sequence is CASSVRLVRGTNQPQHF. CDR3 nucleotides: TGTGCCAGCAGTGTTCGGTTAGTAAGAGGGACTAATCAGCCCCAGCATTTT.

This clonotype was recorded a few times. This sequence joins TRBV20-1 and TRBJ2-3, with D possibly being TRBD1 (7 bases). The V end lost 2 bases, the J end lost 4 bases, and 19 bases lay between the germline ends. The CDR3 runs to 16 residues. The germline CDR1 and CDR2 sequences are DFQATT and SNEGSKA (reference sequence). The CDR3 DNA is TGCAGTGCTAGACGATGGCAGGGGGGAGGCTCAGATACGCAGTATTTT. Residues: CSARRWQGGGSDTQYF.

V is TRBV9 and J is TRBJ2-1; D possibly corresponds to TRBD2 (5 bases). Germline assignment: CDR1 SGDLS and CDR2 YYNGEE. V lost 2 bases, J lost 7 bases, and 16 bases lay in between. The CDR3 is 15 amino acids. The CDR3 reads CASSVIRASGNEQFF. The CDR3 DNA reads TGTGCCAGCAGCGTGATCCGGGCCTCGGGAAATGAGCAGTTCTTC.

V usage is TRBV15 and J usage is TRBJ2-1; TRBD1 aligns across 7 bases. With V trimmed by 5 bases and J by 0 bases, 4 bases remained unmatched. Germline V CDR1 and CDR2: LNHNV, YYDKDF (reference sequence). This CDR3 spans 15 amino acids. CDR3: CATSGGQASYNEQFF. DNA of the CDR3: TGTGCCACCAGCGGCGGACAGGCCTCCTACAATGAGCAGTTCTTC.

This clonotype came up a few times. This chain uses TRBV7-8 with TRBJ1-4; D gene ambiguous. The germline V gene encodes CDR1 SGHVS and CDR2 FQNEAQ. V lost 4 bases, J lost 1 base, and 7 bases lay in between. This CDR3 comprises 14 residues. The CDR3 DNA reads TGTGCCAGCAGCTCGGAGGAAACTAATGAAAAACTGTTTTTT. It translates to CASSSEETNEKLFF. Supplemented by reference TRBV7-8 and TRBJ1-4, the full variable domain reads GAGVSQSPRYKVAKRGQDVALRCDPISGHVSLFWYQQALGQGPEFLTYFQNEAQLDKSGLPSDRFFAERPEGSVSTLKIQRTQQEDSAVYLCASSSEETNEKLFFGSGTQLSVL.

This clonotype came up many times. DNA of the CDR3: TGTGCCAGCAGCCCGAAACCAGGGGGTGAAAAACTGTTTTTT. It is translated as CASSPKPGGEKLFF. The V gene is TRBV6-1, the J gene TRBJ1-4; 7 nucleotides agree with TRBD1. The CDR3 spans 14 residues. Germline CDR1 MNHNS, CDR2 SASEGT. The junction had 8 bases not matched to a gene; V was cut back by 6 bases and J by 7 bases.

This clonotype has a count of ten or more. The chain is built from TRBV29-1 and TRBJ2-7; D may correspond to TRBD1 or TRBD2 (5 bases each). This CDR3 is built from 14 residues. The V end was cut by 3 bases, the J end by 0 bases, with 12 bases between. Germline V gene data show CDR1 as SQVTM and CDR2 as ANQGSEA. The CDR3 reads CSVDGAGASYEQYF. In DNA form, the CDR3 reads TGCAGCGTTGACGGGGCCGGGGCCTCCTACGAGCAGTACTTC.

This chain links TRBV5-1 with TRBJ1-1; D is ambiguous. In germline, CDR1 is SGHRS, CDR2 YFSETQ. This CDR3 is 12 amino acids long. V lost 6 bases and J 1 base, leaving 7 bases between the germline ends. The CDR3 DNA is TGCGCCAGCATGGCGGGGAACACTGAAGCTTTCTTT. Its protein product is CASMAGNTEAFF.

The V gene is TRBV7-9, the J gene TRBJ1-6, with D possibly being TRBD1 (5 bases). V was cut by 7 bases and J by 9 bases, with 13 bases left in between. This CDR3 has 13 residues. Germline V gene data show CDR1 as SEHNR and CDR2 as FQNEAQ (reference sequence). The CDR3 reads CASMEGQGSPLHF. In DNA, the CDR3 is TGTGCCAGCATGGAGGGTCAGGGTTCACCCCTCCACTTT.

There are a few counts of this clonotype. The genes are TRBV10-3 and TRBJ2-7, with a possible D match to TRBD2 (6 bases). Per the germline V gene, CDR1 is ENHRY and CDR2 is SYGVKD. The CDR3 is made up of 15 amino acids. V gave up 1 base and J gave up 4 bases, with 14 bases separating them. The CDR3, as DNA: TGTGCCATCAGTGAGTATCGGAGGGTACGGTACGAGCAGTACTTC. Translation: CAISEYRRVRYEQYF.

This clonotype was counted at least ten times. V gene TRBV3-1 combines with J gene TRBJ2-5; D is unclear. Trimming pared 4 bases from V and 2 bases from J, leaving 11 bases between. Germline loops: CDR1 LGHDT, CDR2 YNNKEL (reference sequence). The CDR3 runs 14 residues. CDR3 bases: TGTGCCAGCAGCCTCGCCCAGAGTCAAGAGACCCAGTACTTC. The encoded protein is CASSLAQSQETQYF.

This clonotype was observed at least ten times. The genes are TRBV29-1 and TRBJ2-1, with 10 bases identical to TRBD1. The CDR3 is 13 amino acids. V shed 7 bases, J shed 9 bases, and the junction held 9 bases outside the gene matches. CDR1 and CDR2 (germline): SQVTM, ANQGSEA. The CDR3 spells CSESGTGVTEQFF. The CDR3 bases are TGCAGCGAATCCGGGACAGGGGTTACTGAGCAGTTCTTC.

The J gene is TRBJ1-1, the V gene TRBV7-2; D is perhaps TRBD1 (6 bases). CDR1 is SGHTA, CDR2 FQGNSA, per germline. The CDR3 is 17 amino acids. The ends were cut back, 2 bases at V and 1 base at J, with 17 bases in the middle. The CDR3 nucleotides are TGTGCCAGCAGCTTAAGGGGGTCGGTCTTTGGGAACACTGAAGCTTTCTTT. The encoded protein is CASSLRGSVFGNTEAFF.